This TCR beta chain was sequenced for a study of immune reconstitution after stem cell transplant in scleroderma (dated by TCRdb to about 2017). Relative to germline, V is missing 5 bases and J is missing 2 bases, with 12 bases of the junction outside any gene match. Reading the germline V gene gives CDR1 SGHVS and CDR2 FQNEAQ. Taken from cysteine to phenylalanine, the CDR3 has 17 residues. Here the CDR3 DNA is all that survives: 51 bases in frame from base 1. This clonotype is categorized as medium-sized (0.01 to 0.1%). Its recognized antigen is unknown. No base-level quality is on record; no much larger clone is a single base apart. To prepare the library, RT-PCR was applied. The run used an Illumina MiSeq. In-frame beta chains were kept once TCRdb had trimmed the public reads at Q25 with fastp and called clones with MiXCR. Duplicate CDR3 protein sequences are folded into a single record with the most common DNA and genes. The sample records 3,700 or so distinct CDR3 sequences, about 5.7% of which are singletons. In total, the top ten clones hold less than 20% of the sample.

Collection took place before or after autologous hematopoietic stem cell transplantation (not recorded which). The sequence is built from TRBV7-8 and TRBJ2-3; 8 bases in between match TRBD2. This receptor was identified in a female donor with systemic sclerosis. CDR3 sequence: CASSNGGARRTTDTQYF. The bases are TGTGCCAGCAGCAACGGGGGGGCGCGTCGGACCACAGATACGCAGTATTTT.